This entry lists 28 T cell receptor beta chains sequenced from one sample in a study of T-cell reconstitution after alpha-beta-depleted transplantation in children. Findings and limits, study-wide: Newly produced T cells mostly provided counts and TCRbeta diversity after one year, as hyperexpanded clones declined.

This sample's TCRbeta library carried unique molecular identifier barcodes. Each CDR3 protein gets one entry after TCRdb re-called the PCR reads with MiXCR. The sample holds about 290,000 distinct CDR3 sequences; approximately 7.3% are singletons and the top ten take about 9.1%. No cognate antigen is known for these TCRs. This specimen consisted of peripheral blood, obtained 360 days after TCRalphabeta/CD19-depleted stem cell transplant. These receptors were obtained from a female patient younger than 10 who had a stem cell transplant for Fanconi anemia, so the T cells may come from the graft donor.

This clonotype has at least ten counts. V gene TRBV20-1 combines with J gene TRBJ2-3; D remains unclear. This CDR3 region has 17 residues. The germline V gene encodes CDR1 DFQATT and CDR2 SNEGSKA (reference sequence). V was pared by 0 bases and J by 2 bases, with 18 bases between. DNA of the CDR3: TGCAGTGCTAGAGATGGGGATAGGGCAGACTCCACAGATACGCAGTATTTT. Translated: CSARDGDRADSTDTQYF.

This clonotype showed up many times. V usage is TRBV5-1 and J usage is TRBJ2-5; 7 positions match TRBD1. V gave up 0 bases and J gave up 3 bases; unmatched junction bases: 2. The germline CDR1 and CDR2 sequences are SGHRS and YFSETQ. The CDR3 has 14 amino acids. CDR3 in DNA: TGCGCCAGCAGCTTGGACAGGGGCGAAGAGACCCAGTACTTC. It is translated as CASSLDRGEETQYF.

This chain connects TRBV11-2 to TRBJ1-2; a possible D gene is TRBD1 (6 bases). This CDR3 has 14 amino acids. Trimming pared 1 base from V and 4 bases from J, leaving 10 bases between. The germline gives CDR1 SGHAT, CDR2 FQNNGV. The CDR3 sequence is CASSLGTALYGYTF. Written as DNA, the CDR3 is TGTGCCAGCAGCTTAGGGACAGCCCTCTATGGCTACACCTTC.

This clonotype was detected a few times. The gene calls are TRBV6-1 and TRBJ2-2; no clear D gene. Trimming stripped 2 bases from V and 4 bases from J, with 8 bases between. CDR3 length: 14 amino acids. Germline V gives CDR1 MNHNS, CDR2 SASEGT. The CDR3 region is CASSELGSTGELFF. For the CDR3, the DNA is TGTGCCAGCAGTGAACTGGGATCCACCGGGGAGCTGTTTTTT.

This clonotype was seen ten or more times. J is TRBJ2-7 and V is TRBV20-1; a possible D gene is TRBD2 (6 bases). This CDR3 is built from 14 residues. The V gene lost 3 bases and the J gene lost 2 bases, with 14 bases spanning the gap. CDR1 DFQATT and CDR2 SNEGSKA come from the germline V gene (reference sequence). CDR3 loop: CSASWGGETYEQYF. The CDR3 coding sequence is TGCAGTGCTAGTTGGGGCGGGGAGACCTACGAGCAGTACTTC.

This clonotype was recorded a few times. The chain links TRBV5-1 to TRBJ2-1; 7 bases fit TRBD2. The germline V gene encodes CDR1 SGHRS and CDR2 YFSETQ. The length of the CDR3 is 15 residues. V lost 0 bases and J lost 8; bases outside the gene matches: 8. As DNA, the CDR3 is TGCGCCAGCAGCTTGGGACTAGCAGTGGGAGATGAGCAGTTCTTC. This sequence encodes CASSLGLAVGDEQFF.

This clonotype was found many times. J is TRBJ2-7 and V is TRBV12-3 or TRBV12-4; TRBD1 matches at 9 bases. The CDR3 runs 14 residues. J was trimmed by 3 bases and V by 7 bases; bases with no gene match: 7. CDR3 DNA: TGTGCCAGCACCCTGGGACAGGGCGTCTACGAGCAGTACTTC. This codes for CASTLGQGVYEQYF.

The genes are TRBV7-9 and TRBJ2-3; 12 nucleotides match TRBD2. The length of the CDR3 is 16 residues. Unmatched junction bases numbered 9, after V lost 3 bases and J lost 8 bases. Germline V gene data show CDR1 as SEHNR and CDR2 as FQNEAQ (reference sequence). Here the CDR3 reads CASSFKTSGGRVTQYF. Written as DNA, the CDR3 is TGTGCCAGCAGCTTCAAGACTAGCGGGGGCCGGGTTACGCAGTATTTT. The complete variable domain, with remaining parts taken from reference TRBV7-9 and TRBJ2-3, reads DTGVSQNPRHKITKRGQNVTFRCDPISEHNRLYWYRQTLGQGPEFLTYFQNEAQLEKSRLLSDRFSAERPKGSFSTLEIQRTEQGDSAMYLCASSFKTSGGRVTQYFGPGTRLTVL.

This clonotype has a count of ten or more. V gene TRBV11-2 combines with J gene TRBJ2-7; 10 bases map to TRBD1. The CDR3 consists of 12 residues. V lost 6 bases, J lost 7 bases, and 3 bases stayed unmatched. The germline V gene has CDR1 SGHAT and CDR2 FQNNGV. The CDR3 region has the DNA TGTGCCAGCAGTTGGGACAGGGGAGAGCAGTACTTC. It translates to CASSWDRGEQYF.

This clonotype appeared many times. V usage is TRBV12-3 or TRBV12-4 and J usage is TRBJ1-5; D is unclear. V gave up 6 bases and J gave up 6 bases, with 12 bases separating them. The CDR3 consists of 13 residues. CDR3 region: CASSLAPSQPQHF. CDR3 coding DNA: TGTGCCAGCAGCCTCGCCCCTTCTCAGCCCCAGCATTTT.

This clonotype showed up many times. V gene TRBV20-1 combines with J gene TRBJ2-1, with D possibly being TRBD2 (7 bases). CDR3 length equals 15 residues. With 1 base removed from V and 8 bases from J, the gap between germline ends came to 18 bases. Germline assignment: CDR1 DFQATT and CDR2 SNEGSKA (reference sequence). The CDR3 protein is CSARGVGGAIYEQFF. CDR3 bases: TGCAGTGCTAGAGGAGTGGGGGGGGCCATATATGAGCAGTTCTTC.

This chain connects TRBV5-1 to TRBJ1-2; TRBD1 agrees at 9 bases. The CDR3 is 14 residues long. The germline gives CDR1 SGHRS, CDR2 YFSETQ. With V trimmed by 5 bases and J by 6 bases, 8 bases remained unmatched. The CDR3 loop reads CASRRTGEDNGYTF. The CDR3 nucleotides are TGCGCCAGCAGAAGGACAGGGGAAGATAATGGCTACACCTTC.

The chain carries TRBV6-5 and TRBJ1-5; no firm D call. The V end was cut by 0 bases, the J end by 8 bases, with 14 bases between. This CDR3 is built from 15 residues. The germline gives CDR1 MNHEY, CDR2 SVGAGI. The CDR3 region has the DNA TGTGCCAGCAGTTACTCGGCAAGTCCCGTCGAGCCCCAGCATTTT. It is translated as CASSYSASPVEPQHF.

CDR3 sequence (DNA): TGCGCCAGCAGCCAAGAAGCCCAACCGACAGGGTTCGACGAGCAGTACTTC. Encoded protein: CASSQEAQPTGFDEQYF. The V call is TRBV4-1, the J call TRBJ2-7; the match to TRBD1 covers 7 bases. The junction had 13 bases not matched to a gene; V was cut back by 0 bases and J by 5 bases. Per the germline V gene, CDR1 is MGHRA and CDR2 is YSYEKL. The CDR3 covers 17 residues.

The table lists this clonotype with many counts. The chain is built from TRBV7-2 and TRBJ1-5, with 10 bases lining up with TRBD1. CDR3 length equals 14 residues. Germline V gene data show CDR1 as SGHTA and CDR2 as FQGNSA. Trimming cost V 5 bases and J 6 bases; bases outside gene matches: 4. The CDR3, as DNA: TGTGCCAGCAGCCAGGACAGGGGGTCTCAGCCCCAGCATTTT. This codes for CASSQDRGSQPQHF.

The chain is built from TRBV4-1 and TRBJ2-5; no clear D gene. The ends were cut back, 0 bases at V and 4 bases at J, with 15 bases in the middle. Per the germline V gene, CDR1 is MGHRA and CDR2 is YSYEKL. The CDR3 sequence is 16 residues long. CDR3 in DNA: TGCGCCAGCAGCCAAGATCCTCAACCAACCGGAGAGACCCAGTACTTC. Translated, it gives CASSQDPQPTGETQYF.

This clonotype turned up a few times. The gene calls are TRBV18 and TRBJ1-2; the D gene is possibly TRBD1 (6 bases). Germline V gene data show CDR1 as KGHSH and CDR2 as LQKENI. V was pared by 4 bases and J by 2 bases, with 11 bases between. The CDR3 extends over 14 amino acids. CDR3 in DNA: TGTGCCAGCTCACTGGACAGAGACAACTATGGCTACACCTTC. Translating it yields CASSLDRDNYGYTF. Drawing the rest from reference TRBV18 and TRBJ1-2, the complete variable domain is NAGVMQNPRHLVRRRGQEARLRCSPMKGHSHVYWYRQLPEEGLKFMVYLQKENIIDESGMPKERFSAEFPKEGPSILRIQQVVRGDSAAYFCASSLDRDNYGYTFGSGTRLTVV.

The table lists this clonotype with a few counts. The rearrangement joins TRBV14 to TRBJ2-3; 7 bases align to TRBD1. Per germline, CDR1 SGHDN and CDR2 FVKESK. The CDR3 is 17 amino acids. The ends lost 1 base at V and 2 bases at J; junction bases unmatched: 9. The DNA for the CDR3 is TGTGCCAGCAGCCAAGGCCGGGACAGTGGACCCACAGATACGCAGTATTTT. Amino acid sequence: CASSQGRDSGPTDTQYF.

This clonotype has ten or more counts. CDR3 amino acids: CASSLRGTSYEQYF. For the CDR3, the DNA is TGTGCCAGCAGCTTGAGGGGCACCTCCTACGAGCAGTACTTC. The chain carries TRBV5-5 and TRBJ2-7, with D possibly TRBD1 on 5 matching bases. The CDR3 totals 14 residues. Germline V gene lookup returns CDR1 SGHKS and CDR2 YYEKEE (reference sequence). Trimming removed 1 base at V and 0 bases at J, with 8 bases between.

This clonotype has ten or more counts. This chain joins TRBV7-9 and TRBJ2-1; D is unclear. CDR1 SEHNR and CDR2 FQNEAQ come from the germline V gene (reference sequence). V shed 6 bases and J shed 5 bases, with 8 bases lying between them. The CDR3 covers 12 residues. The DNA for the CDR3 is TGTGCCAGCAGTCCACATAACAATGAGCAGTTCTTC. This sequence encodes CASSPHNNEQFF.

This chain links TRBV5-1 with TRBJ1-1; 11 positions agree with TRBD1. This CDR3 spans 16 amino acids. Trimming cost V 3 bases and J 6 bases; bases outside gene matches: 10. Germline CDR1 SGHRS, CDR2 YFSETQ. CDR3 sequence (DNA): TGCGCCAGCAGCTCTTCGGACAGGGGGCGCTTATCTGAAGCTTTCTTT. This sequence encodes CASSSSDRGRLSEAFF.

This clonotype was counted many times. V usage is TRBV10-3 and J usage is TRBJ2-3; 9 nucleotides agree with TRBD2. This CDR3 comprises 14 residues. J lost 0 bases, V lost 6 bases, and 1 base had no gene match. The germline V gene encodes CDR1 ENHRY and CDR2 SYGVKD. Here the CDR3 reads CAIRTSGSTDTQYF. CDR3 DNA sequence: TGTGCCATCAGAACTAGCGGGAGCACAGATACGCAGTATTTT.

This clonotype was observed a handful of times. The chain couples TRBV18 to TRBJ1-1; the D is unclear. Trimming stripped 3 bases from V and 1 base from J, with 3 bases between. This CDR3 is 12 amino acids long. The germline CDR1 and CDR2 sequences are KGHSH and LQKENI. The CDR3 is CASSPQNTEAFF. The CDR3 DNA follows: TGTGCCAGCTCACCTCAGAACACTGAAGCTTTCTTT. Full variable domain (rest looked up from reference TRBV18 and TRBJ1-1): NAGVMQNPRHLVRRRGQEARLRCSPMKGHSHVYWYRQLPEEGLKFMVYLQKENIIDESGMPKERFSAEFPKEGPSILRIQQVVRGDSAAYFCASSPQNTEAFFGQGTRLTVV.

This clonotype came up a few times. The genes are TRBV28 and TRBJ2-2, with D perhaps TRBD1 or TRBD2 (5 bases each). The CDR3 has 16 amino acids. Trimming shortened V by 4 bases and J by 4 bases, and 16 bases separated the two germline ends. Germline V gene lookup returns CDR1 MDHEN and CDR2 SYDVKM. The CDR3 sequence: CASSYSGRRATGELFF. CDR3 nucleotide sequence: TGTGCCAGCAGTTACTCGGGACGGAGAGCCACCGGGGAGCTGTTTTTT.

The gene calls are TRBV10-3 and TRBJ2-1; perhaps D is TRBD1 or TRBD2 (5 bases each). This CDR3 spans 14 amino acids. Germline V gives CDR1 ENHRY, CDR2 SYGVKD. V was clipped by 10 bases and J by 0 bases, with 13 bases between them. CDR3 region: CATGASSSYNEQFF. CDR3 in DNA: TGTGCCACCGGGGCTAGTAGCTCCTACAATGAGCAGTTCTTC.

This clonotype has more than one count but fewer than ten. V usage is TRBV7-6 and J usage is TRBJ2-2; D might be TRBD2 (5 bases). Germline lookup yields CDR1 SGHVS and CDR2 FNYEAQ. V was cut by 2 bases and J by 3 bases, with 10 bases left in between. The CDR3 consists of 15 residues. This CDR3 is CASSLRGPDTGELFF. The CDR3 DNA follows: TGTGCCAGCAGCTTAAGAGGGCCGGACACCGGGGAGCTGTTTTTT.

This clonotype was found many times. The CDR3 here is CASSLSRHTSSYEQYF. The CDR3 DNA is TGTGCCAGCAGTTTATCGAGACACACGAGCTCCTACGAGCAGTACTTC. The gene calls are TRBV28 and TRBJ2-7; D is undetermined. The CDR3 is 16 amino acids. Trimming pared 1 base from V and 0 bases from J, leaving 13 bases between. Looked up from germline, CDR1 is MDHEN and CDR2 is SYDVKM. Drawing the rest from reference TRBV28 and TRBJ2-7, the complete variable domain is DVKVTQSSRYLVKRTGEKVFLECVQDMDHENMFWYRQDPGLGLRLIYFSYDVKMKEKGDIPEGYSVSREKKERFSLILESASTNQTSMYLCASSLSRHTSSYEQYFGPGTRLTVT.

The J gene is TRBJ2-3, the V gene TRBV30; D is ambiguous. This CDR3 is built from 13 residues. CDR1 and CDR2 (germline): GTSNPN, SVGIG (reference sequence). V was clipped by 0 bases and J by 6 bases, with 10 bases between them. The DNA of the CDR3 is TGTGCCTGGAGTGTGGTTTTGGGGGATACGCAGTATTTT. Encoded protein: CAWSVVLGDTQYF.